Below, 32 T cell receptor beta chains from the same sample are listed, as sequenced in a study of response to subunit inactivated influenza vaccine. TCRdb called the RT-PCR reads again in MiXCR, with one record for every CDR3 protein. This table has around 160,000 distinct CDR3 sequences, 11% appearing once. The specimen comprised non-naive T cells sorted from PBMCs, sampled roughly 45 days after vaccination. Source of these receptors: a man aged 50-59 years who received an inactivated influenza vaccine.

This sequence joins TRBV7-2 and TRBJ1-5; a possible D gene is TRBD1 (5 bases). The CDR3 length is 16 residues. Per germline, CDR1 SGHTA and CDR2 FQGNSA. V was clipped by 1 base and J by 7 bases, with 17 bases between them. CDR3 bases: TGTGCCAGCAGCTTAGTGGGACTGCCGTCGGGGCAGCCCCAGCATTTT. This codes for CASSLVGLPSGQPQHF. Based on the CDR3 plus reference TRBV7-2 and TRBJ1-5, the full variable domain is GAGVSQSPSNKVTEKGKDVELRCDPISGHTALYWYRQSLGQGLEFLIYFQGNSAPDKSGLPSDRFSAERTGGSVSTLTIQRTQQEDSAVYLCASSLVGLPSGQPQHFGDGTRLSIL.

This clonotype was counted many times. The CDR3 DNA follows: TGTGCCAGCAGACGGGGGGAGTATAATTCACCCCTCCACTTT. It specifies CASRRGEYNSPLHF. The rearrangement uses TRBV27 and TRBJ1-6; D is perhaps TRBD1 (5 bases). The CDR3 has 14 amino acids. V dropped 6 bases and J dropped 4 bases, with 10 bases sitting between them. The germline V gene encodes CDR1 MNHEY and CDR2 SMNVEV (reference sequence).

This clonotype was seen a few times. The V gene is TRBV7-2, the J gene TRBJ1-1; 8 positions match TRBD1. The CDR3 is 14 amino acids. Germline CDR1 and CDR2: SGHTA and FQGNSA. V shed 7 bases and J 0 bases; nucleotides not matched to a gene: 4. CDR3 nucleotides: TGTGCCAGCACCCAGGGACAGGTGAACACTGAAGCTTTCTTT. Protein sequence: CASTQGQVNTEAFF.

This clonotype was seen at least ten times. The rearrangement joins TRBV6-6 to TRBJ2-7; 8 bases map to TRBD2. Germline values: CDR1 MNHNY, CDR2 SVGAGI (reference sequence). The CDR3 consists of 14 residues. After removal of 2 bases from V and 3 bases from J, the junction contained 3 bases not matched to a gene. The CDR3: CASSYDTSGYEQYF. CDR3 DNA: TGTGCCAGCAGTTACGACACTAGCGGCTACGAGCAGTACTTC.

This clonotype was recorded many times. V gene TRBV10-3 combines with J gene TRBJ1-6, with unresolved D. The CDR3 is 13 residues long. The ends were cut back, 2 bases at V and 15 bases at J, with 14 bases in the middle. The germline V gene encodes CDR1 ENHRY and CDR2 SYGVKD. In DNA, the CDR3 is TGTGCCATCAGTGAGCACAAACGCCCGGACCTCCACTTT. It yields the protein CAISEHKRPDLHF.

This clonotype was observed at least ten times. The J gene is TRBJ2-5, the V gene TRBV5-6; possible D gene TRBD2, 5 bases. This CDR3 comprises 13 residues. V was pared by 1 base and J by 8 bases, with 12 bases between. Per germline, CDR1 SGHDT and CDR2 YYEEEE. CDR3 region: CASSLLAEGTQYF. The CDR3 region has the DNA TGTGCCAGCAGCTTGCTAGCCGAGGGAACCCAGTACTTC. Drawing the rest from reference TRBV5-6 and TRBJ2-5, the complete variable domain is DAGVTQSPTHLIKTRGQQVTLRCSPKSGHDTVSWYQQALGQGPQFIFQYYEEEERQRGNFPDRFSGHQFPNYSSELNVNALLLGDSALYLCASSLLAEGTQYFGPGTRLLVL.

This chain uses TRBV24-1 with TRBJ2-1, with TRBD2 identical over 9 bases. This CDR3 has 15 amino acids. After removal of 1 base from V and 9 bases from J, the junction contained 6 bases not matched to a gene. Germline values: CDR1 KGHDR, CDR2 SFDVKD. The CDR3, as DNA: TGTGCCACCAGTGATTTTGCGGGAGGGCGGAGTGAGCAGTTCTTC. It specifies CATSDFAGGRSEQFF.

The chain links TRBV3-1 to TRBJ2-7, with 11 positions matching TRBD1. This CDR3 spans 16 amino acids. Germline CDR1 LGHDT, CDR2 YNNKEL (reference sequence). The J segment lost 2 bases and the V segment lost 11 bases, leaving 14 bases of the junction unmatched. The CDR3 DNA reads TGTGCCTCCTGCCAAAAGAGGGGACAGGGGGCCTACGAGCAGTACTTC. Translation: CASCQKRGQGAYEQYF.

The rearrangement links TRBV7-8 to TRBJ2-7; 12 bases match TRBD1. Germline CDR1 is SGHVS and CDR2 is FQNEAQ. V shed 5 bases, J shed 0 bases, and the junction held 8 bases outside the gene matches. The CDR3 extends over 17 amino acids. As DNA, the CDR3 is TGTGCCAGCAGCCAGGGGACAGGGGGCTTTAGCTCCTACGAGCAGTACTTC. Translation gives CASSQGTGGFSSYEQYF.

This clonotype appeared a few times. The chain links TRBV5-1 to TRBJ2-7; D gene uncertain. V was pared by 1 base and J by 3 bases, with 8 bases between. The CDR3 loop spans 13 amino acids. Germline V gene data show CDR1 as SGHRS and CDR2 as YFSETQ. Here the CDR3 reads CASSLKGIYEQYF. CDR3 nucleotide sequence: TGCGCCAGCAGCTTGAAGGGAATCTACGAGCAGTACTTC.

This clonotype was observed a handful of times. The chain carries TRBV20-1 and TRBJ2-7, with TRBD1 identical over 9 bases. J gave up 3 bases and V 0 bases, and 6 bases lay outside the gene matches. Per the germline V gene, CDR1 is DFQATT and CDR2 is SNEGSKA (reference sequence). The CDR3 is 15 amino acids. CDR3 nucleotide sequence: TGCAGTGCTAGAGACTCCGGGACAGGGATCTACGAGCAGTACTTC. Protein product: CSARDSGTGIYEQYF.

The sample holds a few counts of this clonotype. The chain links TRBV9 to TRBJ2-5; no firm D call. The CDR3 is 15 amino acids. CDR1 and CDR2 from the germline V gene are SGDLS and YYNGEE. The V gene lost 0 bases and the J gene lost 4 bases, with 13 bases spanning the gap. The CDR3 nucleotides are TGTGCCAGCAGCGTAGCAGGCGCTGCCCTAGAGACCCAGTACTTC. As protein: CASSVAGAALETQYF.

This clonotype was seen at least ten times. This sequence joins TRBV9 and TRBJ2-7, with D tentatively TRBD1 or TRBD2 (6 bases each). V gave up 0 bases and J gave up 0 bases, with 19 bases separating them. Germline V gives CDR1 SGDLS, CDR2 YYNGEE. The CDR3 totals 18 residues. CDR3 amino acids: CASSVGPSRGTRSYEQYF. CDR3 sequence (DNA): TGTGCCAGCAGCGTAGGTCCTTCGAGGGGGACTCGCTCCTACGAGCAGTACTTC.

This rearrangement joins TRBV11-2 to TRBJ2-1; a weak D match, TRBD1 (6 bases). The CDR3 consists of 12 residues. Germline CDR1 and CDR2: SGHAT and FQNNGV. V lost 0 bases and J 12 bases, leaving 9 bases between the germline ends. In DNA form, the CDR3 reads TGTGCCAGCAGCTTAGATAGACAGGTGCAGTTCTTC. This encodes CASSLDRQVQFF.

The CDR3 here is CSVDGPLQTQYF. As DNA, the CDR3 is TGCAGCGTTGATGGGCCTCTCCAGACCCAGTACTTC. The chain uses TRBV29-1 and TRBJ2-5; D remains ambiguous. The CDR3 totals 12 residues. CDR1 is SQVTM and CDR2 is ANQGSEA in the germline V gene. V lost 3 bases and J 6 bases, leaving 11 bases between the germline ends.

Relative to its sample, this clonotype is medium-sized. The genes are TRBV27 and TRBJ2-3; TRBD2 is a possible D gene (7 bases). The CDR3 runs to 13 residues. V shed 8 bases and J shed 6 bases, with 15 bases lying between them. Germline V gene lookup returns CDR1 MNHEY and CDR2 SMNVEV (reference sequence). As DNA, the CDR3 is TGTGCCAGCCAAGGGGGGGCAAGTGATACGCAGTATTTT. It is translated as CASQGGASDTQYF.

This clonotype was detected a few times. The chain links TRBV10-3 to TRBJ1-1; D may be TRBD1 (5 bases). Trimming pared 9 bases from V and 3 bases from J, leaving 20 bases between. Germline assignment: CDR1 ENHRY and CDR2 SYGVKD. The CDR3 length is 15 residues. The CDR3: CAIRLSQGRHTEAFF. For the CDR3, the DNA is TGTGCCATAAGGTTGTCGCAGGGCCGTCACACTGAAGCTTTCTTT.

The rearrangement joins TRBV5-1 to TRBJ2-1; D not resolved. The CDR3 totals 15 residues. V was pared by 0 bases and J by 5 bases, with 12 bases between. Germline loops: CDR1 SGHRS, CDR2 YFSETQ. CDR3 in amino acids: CASSLGHVRDNEQFF. The CDR3 coding sequence is TGCGCCAGCAGCTTGGGACACGTAAGAGACAATGAGCAGTTCTTC.

This clonotype was detected many times. V usage is TRBV7-6 and J usage is TRBJ2-3; D not certain. CDR1 SGHVS and CDR2 FNYEAQ come from the germline V gene. The CDR3 totals 14 residues. V lost 1 base and J 3 bases, leaving 8 bases between the germline ends. The CDR3 loop is CASSLVQLTDTQYF. The CDR3 DNA sequence: TGTGCCAGCAGCTTAGTCCAGCTTACAGATACGCAGTATTTT.

This clonotype was counted only a few times. The CDR3, as DNA: TGTGCCATCAGTGAGTCGGGGGGTAGCACAGATACGCAGTATTTT. It encodes CAISESGGSTDTQYF. The rearrangement uses TRBV10-3 and TRBJ2-3, with a possible D match to TRBD2 (6 bases). Deletions cut 0 bases from V and 0 bases from J, with 7 bases between. The CDR3 extends over 15 amino acids. Germline loops: CDR1 ENHRY, CDR2 SYGVKD.

This clonotype was found many times. J is TRBJ1-5 and V is TRBV6-2 or TRBV6-3; TRBD1 matches at 11 bases. This CDR3 contains 15 residues. V lost 2 bases and J lost 7; bases outside the gene matches: 4. Germline loops: CDR1 MNHEY, CDR2 SVGEGT. CDR3 sequence: CASSYGQGARQPQHF. CDR3 sequence (DNA): TGTGCCAGCAGTTACGGACAGGGGGCTCGACAGCCCCAGCATTTT.

Ten or more counts support this clonotype. The chain carries TRBV6-2 or TRBV6-3 and TRBJ2-6; the D gene is possibly TRBD1 (6 bases). There are 16 residues in the CDR3. V was cut by 5 bases and J by 0 bases, with 11 bases left in between. Germline CDR1 and CDR2: MNHEY and SVGEGT. Written as DNA, the CDR3 is TGTGCCAGCAGTCTTGACAGGTACTCTGGGGCCAACGTCCTGACTTTC. This codes for CASSLDRYSGANVLTF.

This clonotype showed up many times. J is TRBJ2-2 and V is TRBV3-1; maybe TRBD2 (6 bases). Trimming left V 2 bases short and J 4 bases short, with 17 bases between. Germline CDR1 LGHDT, CDR2 YNNKEL (reference sequence). This CDR3 contains 17 residues. The CDR3: CASSQTRTSTATGELFF. CDR3 DNA: TGTGCCAGCAGCCAAACCCGTACTAGCACGGCCACCGGGGAGCTGTTTTTT. Looking up the rest from reference TRBV3-1 and TRBJ2-2 gives the full variable domain: DTAVSQTPKYLVTQMGNDKSIKCEQNLGHDTMYWYKQDSKKFLKIMFSYNNKELIINETVPNRFSPKSPDKAHLNLHINSLELGDSAVYFCASSQTRTSTATGELFFGEGSRLTVL.

V is TRBV5-5 and J is TRBJ2-5, with 9 positions matching TRBD2. CDR3 length: 17 residues. Germline V lookup: CDR1 SGHKS, CDR2 YYEKEE (reference sequence). J was trimmed by 0 bases and V by 2 bases; bases with no gene match: 8. The CDR3 region is CASSFMLAGRNQETQYF. In DNA form, the CDR3 reads TGTGCCAGCAGCTTCATGCTAGCGGGGAGAAACCAAGAGACCCAGTACTTC. The full variable domain, completed using reference TRBV5-5 and TRBJ2-5, is DAGVTQSPTHLIKTRGQQVTLRCSPISGHKSVSWYQQVLGQGPQFIFQYYEKEERGRGNFPDRFSARQFPNYSSELNVNALLLGDSALYLCASSFMLAGRNQETQYFGPGTRLLVL.

This clonotype was seen a handful of times. V is TRBV19 and J is TRBJ2-2; tentative D call: TRBD1 (5 bases). Germline CDR1 reads LNHDA; CDR2 reads SQIVND (reference sequence). The length of the CDR3 is 15 residues. Trimming took 7 bases from V and 5 from J, leaving 17 bases between them. CDR3: CASNQGQGGTGELFF. Here the CDR3 DNA reads TGTGCCAGTAACCAAGGCCAGGGTGGGACCGGGGAGCTGTTTTTT. Filled out from reference TRBV19 and TRBJ2-2, the complete variable domain reads DGGITQSPKYLFRKEGQNVTLSCEQNLNHDAMYWYRQDPGQGLRLIYYSQIVNDFQKGDIAEGYSVSREKKESFPLTVTSAQKNPTAFYLCASNQGQGGTGELFFGEGSRLTVL.

This clonotype was recorded many times. This chain links TRBV5-1 with TRBJ2-1; 11 positions agree with TRBD2. The CDR3 totals 15 residues. Trimming removed 4 bases from V and 5 bases from J; junction bases left unmatched: 5. Germline V gene sequence: CDR1 SGHRS, CDR2 YFSETQ. CDR3 amino acids: CASSMGLAVDNEQFF. The CDR3 DNA reads TGCGCCAGCAGCATGGGACTAGCGGTAGACAATGAGCAGTTCTTC.

This clonotype was detected many times. This chain uses TRBV28 with TRBJ2-5; 9 positions agree with TRBD1. Per germline, CDR1 MDHEN and CDR2 SYDVKM. The CDR3 covers 14 residues. The ends lost 5 bases at V and 5 bases at J; junction bases unmatched: 6. The CDR3 bases are TGTGCCAGCAGTCTGGACAGGGGCTTCGAGACCCAGTACTTC. Protein sequence: CASSLDRGFETQYF.

About this clonotype itself: A much larger clone lies one base from this, so it may be a read error. This rearrangement joins TRBV6-2 or TRBV6-3 to TRBJ2-1, with 13 bases fitting TRBD2. The CDR3 loop spans 17 amino acids. Per germline, CDR1 MNHEY and CDR2 SVGEGT. The J segment lost 8 bases and the V segment lost 2 bases, leaving 9 bases of the junction unmatched. As DNA, the CDR3 is TGTGCCAGCAGTTACACTAGCGGGAGGGCCGGGAGATATGAGCAGTTCTTC. Protein sequence: CASSYTSGRAGRYEQFF.

In this sample, this clonotype turned up a few times. This chain uses TRBV5-1 with TRBJ2-3, with 9 bases fitting TRBD1. The V segment lost 5 bases and the J segment 6 bases; nucleotides outside the gene matches: 7. The CDR3 loop spans 14 amino acids. Germline V gene data show CDR1 as SGHRS and CDR2 as YFSETQ. The CDR3 nucleotides read TGCGCCAGCAGGGGATGGACAGGGGAGGATACGCAGTATTTT. Amino acids: CASRGWTGEDTQYF.

This clonotype was counted only a few times. CDR3 residues: CASSFRFRAGGRSETQYF. DNA for the CDR3: TGTGCCAGCAGTTTCAGGTTTCGAGCGGGGGGGCGGTCGGAGACCCAGTACTTC. The chain carries TRBV28 and TRBJ2-5; TRBD2 matches 10 bases. The CDR3 length is 18 residues. V trimming: 3 bases; J trimming: 5 bases; junction bases outside the gene matches: 15. Looked up from germline, CDR1 is MDHEN and CDR2 is SYDVKM.

V usage is TRBV5-1 and J usage is TRBJ2-5; maybe TRBD2 (5 bases). With 0 bases removed from V and 3 bases from J, the gap between germline ends came to 9 bases. This CDR3 comprises 14 residues. The V gene's germline CDR1 is SGHRS and CDR2 YFSETQ. Written as DNA, the CDR3 is TGCGCCAGCAGCTTGGCGGCCGGGGAAGAGACCCAGTACTTC. It encodes CASSLAAGEETQYF.

The rearrangement joins TRBV29-1 to TRBJ2-1; weak D call: TRBD2 (5 bases). Trimming took 3 bases from V and 8 from J, leaving 14 bases between them. The CDR3 loop spans 13 amino acids. In germline, CDR1 is SQVTM, CDR2 ANQGSEA. CDR3: CSVEFRGRYEQFF. The CDR3 nucleotides read TGCAGCGTTGAGTTCCGGGGTCGTTATGAGCAGTTCTTC.